Each of the 4 T cell receptor beta chains below was sequenced from the same sample in a study of T cell responses to AZD1222 COVID-19 vaccine (TCRdb year 2021). The library was prepared using the immunoSEQ multiplex PCR assay. TCRdb took this table from immuneACCESS and kept in-frame rearrangements with V and J called. Such tables lack part of the clones; where checked against another copy, unresolved V genes explain under half of the gap, and the rest is unexplained. In this sample the table shows about 180,000 clones, roughly 94% of which occur a single time. Clones ranked in the top ten supply about 1.5% of the sample. What the time point label conveys for this sample: about 28 days (+/-7) after the second vaccine dose. The specimen was peripheral blood, collected 28 days after the second AZD1222 dose. The origin of the receptors is an adult who received the AZD1222 COVID-19 vaccine.

The V gene is TRBV5-4, the J gene TRBJ2-7; either TRBD1 or TRBD2 may fit D (6 bases each). The CDR3 contains 15 residues. Germline V gene sequence: CDR1 SGHNT, CDR2 YYREEE (reference sequence). V shed 0 bases and J shed 4 bases, with 14 bases lying between them. CDR3 coding DNA: TGTGCCAGCAGCTTGGTGGGAAGGGGGGAATACGAGCAGTACTTC. This translates into CASSLVGRGEYEQYF.

The V gene is TRBV20-1, the J gene TRBJ2-7; TRBD2 aligns across 11 bases. V dropped 3 bases and J dropped 6; count of bases not matched to a gene: 10. CDR3 length: 15 residues. Looked up from germline, CDR1 is DFQATT and CDR2 is SNEGSKA (reference sequence). The CDR3 region is CSASAKTSGKGEQYF. CDR3 bases: TGCAGTGCTAGTGCAAAGACTAGCGGGAAGGGCGAGCAGTACTTC.

The rearrangement links TRBV19 to TRBJ2-3; 7 bases align to TRBD2. The CDR3 consists of 14 residues. V lost 4 bases, J lost 1 base, and 2 bases stayed unmatched. CDR1 and CDR2 (germline): LNHDA, SQIVND (reference sequence). DNA of the CDR3: TGTGCCAGTAGTAGAACTAGCGGCACAGATACGCAGTATTTT. This sequence encodes CASSRTSGTDTQYF.

The gene calls are TRBV7-2 and TRBJ1-2; 12 bases fit TRBD1. Germline values: CDR1 SGHTA, CDR2 FQGNSA. The CDR3 runs 15 residues. V gave up 5 bases and J gave up 5 bases; unmatched junction bases: 6. Here the CDR3 reads CASSTGQGALYGYTF. The CDR3 DNA sequence: TGTGCCAGCAGCACGGGACAGGGGGCTCTGTATGGCTACACCTTC.